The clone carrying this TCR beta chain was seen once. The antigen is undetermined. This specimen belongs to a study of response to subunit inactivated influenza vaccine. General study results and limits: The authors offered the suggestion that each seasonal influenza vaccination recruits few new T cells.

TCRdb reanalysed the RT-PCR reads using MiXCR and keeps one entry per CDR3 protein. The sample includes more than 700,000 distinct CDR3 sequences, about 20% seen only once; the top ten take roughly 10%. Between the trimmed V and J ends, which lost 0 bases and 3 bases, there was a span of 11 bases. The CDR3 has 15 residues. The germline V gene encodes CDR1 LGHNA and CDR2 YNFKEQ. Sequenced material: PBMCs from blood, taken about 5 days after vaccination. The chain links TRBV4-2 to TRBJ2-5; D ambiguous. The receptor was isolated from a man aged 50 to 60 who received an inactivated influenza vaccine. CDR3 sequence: CASSQDAGGKETQYF. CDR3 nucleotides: TGTGCCAGCAGCCAAGACGCTGGCGGAAAAGAGACCCAGTACTTC.